This T cell receptor (beta chain) was observed in a study of human T cells and chemical hapten exposure. Documented time point: patch test 1, 2 weeks after DPC sensitization. Documented treatment: therapeutic diphenylcyclopropenone sensitization with weekly scalp DPC. Germline CDR1 LGHNA, CDR2 YNFKEQ. The CDR3 extends over 15 amino acids. V lost 1 base to trimming and J lost 3 bases, with 10 bases between them. In TCRdb, the RACE reads were re-called with MiXCR into one record per CDR3 protein. The sample carries some 350,000 distinct CDR3 sequences, around 7% recorded once. The TCR sequence derives from a woman younger than 35 with alopecia areata. Some clones in this sample may be carry-over from other donors' samples. The sample consisted of whole blood, taken in connection with sensitization to the hapten diphenylcyclopropenone (DPC). The V gene is TRBV4-2, the J gene TRBJ1-5; perhaps TRBD1 as D (5 bases). CDR3 sequence reads: CASSQGGRNNQPQHF. The CDR3 bases are TGTGCCAGCAGCCAAGGGGGCAGGAACAATCAGCCCCAGCATTTT.